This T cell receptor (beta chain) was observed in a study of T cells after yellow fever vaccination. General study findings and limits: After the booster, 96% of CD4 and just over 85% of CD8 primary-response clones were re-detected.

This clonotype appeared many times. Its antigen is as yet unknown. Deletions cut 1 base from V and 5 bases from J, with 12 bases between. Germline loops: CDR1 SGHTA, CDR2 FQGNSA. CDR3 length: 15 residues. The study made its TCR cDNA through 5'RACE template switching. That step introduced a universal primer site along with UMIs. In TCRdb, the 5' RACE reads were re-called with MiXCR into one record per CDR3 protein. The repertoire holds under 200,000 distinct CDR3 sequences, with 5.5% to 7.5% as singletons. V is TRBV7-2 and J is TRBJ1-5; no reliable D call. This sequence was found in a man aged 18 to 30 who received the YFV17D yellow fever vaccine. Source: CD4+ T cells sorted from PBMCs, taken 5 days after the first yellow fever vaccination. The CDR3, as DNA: TGTGCCAGCAGCTTAGTTGGGGATGGCTATCAGCCCCAGCATTTT. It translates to CASSLVGDGYQPQHF. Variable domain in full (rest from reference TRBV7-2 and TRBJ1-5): GAGVSQSPSNKVTEKGKDVELRCDPISGHTALYWYRQSLGQGLEFLIYFQGNSAPDKSGLPSDRFSAERTGGSVSTLTIQRTQQEDSAVYLCASSLVGDGYQPQHFGDGTRLSIL.